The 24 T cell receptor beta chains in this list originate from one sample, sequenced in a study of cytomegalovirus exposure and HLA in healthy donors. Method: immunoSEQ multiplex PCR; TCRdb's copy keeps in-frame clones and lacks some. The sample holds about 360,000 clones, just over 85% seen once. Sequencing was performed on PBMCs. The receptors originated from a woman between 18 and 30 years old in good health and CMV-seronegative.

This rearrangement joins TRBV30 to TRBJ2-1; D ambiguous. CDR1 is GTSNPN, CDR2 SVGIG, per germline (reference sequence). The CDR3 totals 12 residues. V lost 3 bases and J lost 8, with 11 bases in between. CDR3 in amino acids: CAWSLRLDEQFF. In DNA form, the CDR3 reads TGTGCCTGGAGCCTGAGGCTTGATGAGCAGTTCTTC.

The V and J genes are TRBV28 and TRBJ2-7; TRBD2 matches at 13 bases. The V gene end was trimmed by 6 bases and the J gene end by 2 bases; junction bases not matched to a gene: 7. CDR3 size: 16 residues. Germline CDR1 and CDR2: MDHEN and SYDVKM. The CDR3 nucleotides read TGTGCCAGCAGCCTGGGACTAGCGGGATTCACCTACGAGCAGTACTTC. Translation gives CASSLGLAGFTYEQYF. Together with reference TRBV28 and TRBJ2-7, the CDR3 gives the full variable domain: DVKVTQSSRYLVKRTGEKVFLECVQDMDHENMFWYRQDPGLGLRLIYFSYDVKMKEKGDIPEGYSVSREKKERFSLILESASTNQTSMYLCASSLGLAGFTYEQYFGPGTRLTVT.

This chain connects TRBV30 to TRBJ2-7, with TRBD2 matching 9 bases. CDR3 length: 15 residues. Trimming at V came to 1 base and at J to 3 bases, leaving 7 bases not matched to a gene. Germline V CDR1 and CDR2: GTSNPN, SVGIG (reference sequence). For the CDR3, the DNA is TGTGCCTGGAGTGGGCTAGCGGGGAGTATCTACGAGCAGTACTTC. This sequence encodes CAWSGLAGSIYEQYF.

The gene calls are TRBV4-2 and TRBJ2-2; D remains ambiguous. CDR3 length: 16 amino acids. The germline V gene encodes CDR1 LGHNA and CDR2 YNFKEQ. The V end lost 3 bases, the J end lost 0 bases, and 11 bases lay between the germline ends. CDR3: CASSQDSHANTGELFF. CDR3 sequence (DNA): TGTGCCAGCAGCCAGGATAGCCATGCGAACACCGGGGAGCTGTTTTTT.

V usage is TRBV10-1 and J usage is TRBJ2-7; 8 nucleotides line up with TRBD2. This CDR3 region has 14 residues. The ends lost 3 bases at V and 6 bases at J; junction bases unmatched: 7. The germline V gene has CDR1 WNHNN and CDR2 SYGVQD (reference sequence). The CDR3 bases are TGCGCCAGCAGTGAAGGAGGACTAGCACGCGAGCAGTACTTC. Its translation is CASSEGGLAREQYF.

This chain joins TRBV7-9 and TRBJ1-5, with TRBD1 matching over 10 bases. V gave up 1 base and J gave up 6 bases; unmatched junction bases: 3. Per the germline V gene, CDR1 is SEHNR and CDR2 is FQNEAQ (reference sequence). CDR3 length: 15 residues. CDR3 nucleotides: TGTGCCAGCAGCTTAGGACAGGGGGCCTCTCAGCCCCAGCATTTT. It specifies CASSLGQGASQPQHF.

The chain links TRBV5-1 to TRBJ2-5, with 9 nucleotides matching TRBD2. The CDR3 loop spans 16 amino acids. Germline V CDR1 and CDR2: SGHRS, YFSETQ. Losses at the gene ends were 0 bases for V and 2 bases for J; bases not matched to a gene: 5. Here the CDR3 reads CASSLAAGGLQETQYF. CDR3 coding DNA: TGCGCCAGCAGCTTGGCGGCGGGGGGGCTACAAGAGACCCAGTACTTC.

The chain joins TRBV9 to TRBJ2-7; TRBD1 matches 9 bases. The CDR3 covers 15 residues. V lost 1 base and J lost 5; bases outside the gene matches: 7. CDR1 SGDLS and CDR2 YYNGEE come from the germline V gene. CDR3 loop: CASSVTGTGLHEQYF. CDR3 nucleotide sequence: TGTGCCAGCAGCGTAACTGGGACAGGGCTCCACGAGCAGTACTTC.

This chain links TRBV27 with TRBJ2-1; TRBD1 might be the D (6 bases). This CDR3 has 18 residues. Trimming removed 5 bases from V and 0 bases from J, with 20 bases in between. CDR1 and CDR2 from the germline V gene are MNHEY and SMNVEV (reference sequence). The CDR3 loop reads CASSNPPGRGGSYNEQFF. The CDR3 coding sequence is TGTGCCAGCAGTAACCCCCCAGGGCGAGGGGGCTCCTACAATGAGCAGTTCTTC.

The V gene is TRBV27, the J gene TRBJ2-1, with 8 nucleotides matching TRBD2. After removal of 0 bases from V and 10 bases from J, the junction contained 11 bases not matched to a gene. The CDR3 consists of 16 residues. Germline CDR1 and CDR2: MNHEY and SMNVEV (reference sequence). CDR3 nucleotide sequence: TGTGCCAGCAGTTTATCTGAGCGGGAGTTATCAGGCGAGCAGTTCTTC. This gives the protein CASSLSERELSGEQFF.

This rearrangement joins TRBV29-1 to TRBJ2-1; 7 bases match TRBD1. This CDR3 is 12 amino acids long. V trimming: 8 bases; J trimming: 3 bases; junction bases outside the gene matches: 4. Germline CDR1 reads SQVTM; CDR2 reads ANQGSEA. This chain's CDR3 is CSIGTVYNEQFF. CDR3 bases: TGCAGCATCGGGACAGTCTACAATGAGCAGTTCTTC.

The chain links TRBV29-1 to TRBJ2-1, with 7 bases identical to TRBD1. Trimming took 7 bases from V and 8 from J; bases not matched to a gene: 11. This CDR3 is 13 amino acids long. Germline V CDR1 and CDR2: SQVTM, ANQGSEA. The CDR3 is CSALGGSVHEQFF. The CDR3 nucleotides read TGCAGCGCCCTAGGGGGCTCGGTCCATGAGCAGTTCTTC.

Here the CDR3 reads CASSAYRGPGADTQYF. As DNA, the CDR3 is TGTGCCAGCAGCGCCTACAGGGGGCCGGGCGCAGATACGCAGTATTTT. V gene TRBV9 combines with J gene TRBJ2-3, with 9 positions matching TRBD1. Germline-derived CDR1 and CDR2 are SGDLS and YYNGEE. Trimming at V came to 3 bases and at J to 4 bases, leaving 9 bases not matched to a gene. This CDR3 has 16 amino acids.

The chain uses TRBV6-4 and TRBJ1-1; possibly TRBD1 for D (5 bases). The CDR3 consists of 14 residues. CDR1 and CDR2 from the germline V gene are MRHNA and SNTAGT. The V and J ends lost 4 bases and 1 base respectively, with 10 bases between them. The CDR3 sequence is CASSALDKNTEAFF. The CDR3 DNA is TGTGCCAGCAGTGCCCTGGACAAGAACACTGAAGCTTTCTTT.

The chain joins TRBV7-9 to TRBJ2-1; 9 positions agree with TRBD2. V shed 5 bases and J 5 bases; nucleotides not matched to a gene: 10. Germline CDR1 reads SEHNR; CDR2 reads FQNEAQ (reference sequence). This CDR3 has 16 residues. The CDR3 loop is CASSPVGLAGNNEQFF. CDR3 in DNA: TGTGCCAGCAGCCCAGTTGGGCTAGCGGGGAACAATGAGCAGTTCTTC.

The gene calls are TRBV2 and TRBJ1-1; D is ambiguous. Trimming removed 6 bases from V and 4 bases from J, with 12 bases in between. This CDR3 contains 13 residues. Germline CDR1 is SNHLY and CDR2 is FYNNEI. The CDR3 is CASRVGWSTEAFF. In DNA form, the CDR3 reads TGTGCCAGCAGGGTGGGTTGGAGCACTGAAGCTTTCTTT. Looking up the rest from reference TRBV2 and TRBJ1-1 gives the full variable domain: EPEVTQTPSHQVTQMGQEVILRCVPISNHLYFYWYRQILGQKVEFLVSFYNNEISEKSEIFDDQFSVERPDGSNFTLKIRSTKLEDSAMYFCASRVGWSTEAFFGQGTRLTVV.

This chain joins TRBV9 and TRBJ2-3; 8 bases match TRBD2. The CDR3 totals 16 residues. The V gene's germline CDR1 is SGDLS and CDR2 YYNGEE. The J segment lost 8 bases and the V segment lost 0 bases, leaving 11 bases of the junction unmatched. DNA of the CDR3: TGTGCCAGCAGCGTAGCGGGAGGGAGAATCCAGGGTACGCAGTATTTT. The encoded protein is CASSVAGGRIQGTQYF.

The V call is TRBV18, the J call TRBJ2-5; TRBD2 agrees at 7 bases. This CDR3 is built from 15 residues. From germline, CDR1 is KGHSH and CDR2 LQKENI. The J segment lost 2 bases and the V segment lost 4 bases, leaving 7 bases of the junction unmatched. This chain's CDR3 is CASSRNLAAQETQYF. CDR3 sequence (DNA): TGTGCCAGCTCACGTAACCTAGCGGCGCAAGAGACCCAGTACTTC.

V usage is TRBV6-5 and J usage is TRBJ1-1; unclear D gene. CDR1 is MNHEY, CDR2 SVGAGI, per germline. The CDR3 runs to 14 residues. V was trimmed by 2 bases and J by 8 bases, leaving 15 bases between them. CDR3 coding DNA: TGTGCCAGCAGTTACGCGGGCTCCCGATTCGAAGCTTTCTTT. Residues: CASSYAGSRFEAFF.

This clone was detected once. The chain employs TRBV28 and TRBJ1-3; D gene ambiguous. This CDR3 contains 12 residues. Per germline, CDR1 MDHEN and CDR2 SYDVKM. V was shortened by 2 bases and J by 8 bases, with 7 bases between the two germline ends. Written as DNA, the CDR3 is TGTGCCAGCAGTTTAGAGGGTTACACCATATATTTT. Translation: CASSLEGYTIYF.

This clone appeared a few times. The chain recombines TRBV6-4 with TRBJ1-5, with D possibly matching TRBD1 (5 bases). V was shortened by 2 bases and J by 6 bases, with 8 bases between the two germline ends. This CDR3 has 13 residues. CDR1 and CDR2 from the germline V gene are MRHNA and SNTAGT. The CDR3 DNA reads TGTGCCAGCAGTGACCAGGGTGGTCAGCCCCAGCATTTT. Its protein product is CASSDQGGQPQHF.

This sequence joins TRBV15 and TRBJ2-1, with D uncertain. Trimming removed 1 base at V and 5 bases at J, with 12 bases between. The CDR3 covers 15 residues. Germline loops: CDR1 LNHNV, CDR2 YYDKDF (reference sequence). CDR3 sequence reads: CATSRGAGPDNEQFF. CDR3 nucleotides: TGTGCCACCAGCAGAGGGGCAGGTCCGGACAATGAGCAGTTCTTC.

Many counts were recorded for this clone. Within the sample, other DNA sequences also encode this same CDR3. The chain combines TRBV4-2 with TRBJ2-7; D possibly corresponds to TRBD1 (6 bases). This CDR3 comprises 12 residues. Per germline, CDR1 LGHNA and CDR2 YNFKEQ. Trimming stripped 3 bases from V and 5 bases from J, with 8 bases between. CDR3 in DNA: TGTGCCAGCAGCCAGAACAGGGACGAGCAGTACTTC. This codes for CASSQNRDEQYF.

CDR3 in DNA: TGCAGCGTCAACAGGGGCGGGCGGGAGACCCAGTACTTC. It yields the protein CSVNRGGRETQYF. The rearrangement joins TRBV29-1 to TRBJ2-5; 7 positions agree with TRBD1. This CDR3 region has 13 residues. The V gene's germline CDR1 is SQVTM and CDR2 ANQGSEA. V lost 6 bases to trimming and J lost 5 bases; unmatched junction nucleotides: 9.